This T cell receptor beta chain was retrieved from a study of cytomegalovirus exposure and HLA in healthy donors (dated by TCRdb to the late 2010s). With respect to the entire study: An earlier analysis of some 550 of the donors reported approximately 290 Gb of sequence data and some 120 million unique TCR beta sequences from some 180 million T cells. About 300 gigabases of sequencing data and about 92 million unique TCR sequences made up an early release that covered around 640 HLA-typed donors. Of the roughly 400 genotyped donors, less than 85% were placed in the genetic ancestry cluster associated with self-reported Caucasian donors. The study aimed to test whether signatures of past pathogen exposure could be identified by cataloging public T cell receptors. The T cell repertoires of 666 subjects were profiled by immunosequencing and related to cytomegalovirus serostatus. Along with the approximately 600-subject first cohort, a separate validation cohort of over 90 different subjects was used. The study combined high-throughput TCR immunosequencing, statistical association of individual TCRs with disease status, and machine learning to predict cytomegalovirus infection status. In a later analysis, previously published TCR beta repertoires from roughly 710 donors were re-analyzed and high-resolution HLA genotyping was added so that TCR occurrence patterns could be studied. The later analysis used no new phenotypic data to find candidate immune exposures, relying instead on TCR beta sequences and their occurrence across donors. To decide whether each TCR beta V gene segment behaved as functional or pseudogenic, an earlier analysis of some 540 of the donors relied on high-throughput TCR beta sequencing. Donor age, sex, ethnicity and CMV serostatus were collected together with the repertoire data. In a later genetic analysis, genome-wide SNP genotypes for about 65% of the roughly 670 donors were used, and that subset was treated as a discovery cohort. All discovery cohort repertoires had been generated on a single sequencing platform. HLA typing included class I and class II loci at four-digit resolution. Typing coverage varied by locus: roughly 629-640 donors for A, B, C, DRB1 and DQB1; approximately 500 for DQA1; 606 for DPA1; approximately 490 for DPB1. Roughly five DR-DQ haplotypes were handled as single units for association and clustering, since linkage in the cohort was strong. Among under 450 genotyped donors of the cohort, an average of approximately 230,000 unique TCR beta nucleotide sequences were sequenced per donor, around a sixth of them non-productive. General study outcomes and caveats: In the study, some 160 TCR beta chains were listed as associated with cytomegalovirus. Three of the identified cytomegalovirus-associated TCR beta chains were confirmed in vitro to be specific for cytomegalovirus antigens. In this cohort, only TCR beta chains were sequenced, and detectable features were limited by the absence of alpha or paired-chain data. Correlated functional status among segregating V segments might be attributable to linkage disequilibrium, but an unknown experimental factor could not be ruled out. Roughly 15 rarely observed V segments, including chromosome 9 orphons, were excluded from the earlier analysis of several hundred of the donors because counts were too low. It was suggested by the authors that the approach could potentially be generalized to other disease states and immunological phenotypes. Across donors, most TCR sequences were observed very rarely, whereas some public TCRs were present in many individuals. Strong co-occurrence of HLA alleles, especially DR and DQ, made assigning TCR associations to individual alleles difficult. Because some donors lacked HLA typing at each locus, the association tests relied only on the typed subset. A further reported finding was that TCR beta sequences accurately predicted the HLA-A and HLA-B alleles for most subjects in the first cohort. Several of the top co-occurrence clusters appeared to be linked to parvovirus B19, influenza, CMV and Epstein-Barr virus, according to a later analysis. A cluster of highly shared sequence variants was judged likely to represent a technical artifact of the sequencing pipeline. In a later analysis, the rate of TCR association differed among HLA loci, with DRB1 alleles having the most associated TCRs and HLA-C alleles having the fewest. Broadly in line with IMGT annotations, most TCR beta V segments showed up in productive rearrangements about 87% or about 30% of the time in an earlier analysis of about 500 of the donors. According to a later genetic analysis, donors in an Asian-associated ancestry cluster had fewer N-insertions in productive TCRs than the approximately 670-donor mean. In both the original and validation cohorts, the classifier was reported to diagnose cytomegalovirus status with high specificity and sensitivity. In a later analysis, HLA-associated TCR beta chains showed more clonal expansion and lower generation probabilities than non-associated chains that were equally common. A later analysis found that most CMV-associated TCR beta chains appeared HLA-restricted, with HLA associations seemingly driven largely by CMV exposure. Roughly uniform sequencing depth across donors was assumed in presence/absence analyses, although this assumption may not hold. Some IMGT-functional V segments, including TRBV6-2 and TRBV6-3, could not be told apart with the 87-base-pair reads, so those segments were excluded. In a later genetic analysis, a missense DCLRE1C variant was associated with V-gene and J-gene trimming of TCR beta chains, and the association was replicated in an independent cohort. For the cohort, immune exposure information was limited to CMV serostatus. At a false discovery rate of 0.05, a later analysis linked around 17,000 TCR beta sequences to specific HLA alleles.

Library prep was done by the immunoSEQ multiplex PCR assay. A mixture of 60 forward primers for TCR Vbeta segments and 13 reverse primers for TCR Jbeta segments was used in the multiplex PCR. A multiplex PCR assay on genomic DNA amplified the CDR3 region of rearranged TCR beta genes. Amplified TCR beta libraries were sequenced as 87-base-pair reads on the Illumina HiSeq System. Regarding the original processing steps: A later analysis counted some 74 million unique TCR beta chains across the 550 to 750 repertoires, and some 11 million of these chains were shared by at least two donors. Raw reads were error-corrected and collapsed into unique sequences by a nearest-neighbor algorithm in which closely related sequences were merged to remove PCR and sequencing errors. V, D and J gene segments were assigned by aligning CDR3 sequences to IMGT reference sequences. For a sequence to be retained, a match of at least six nucleotides was required to both a V gene segment and a J gene segment. A rearrangement was called productive if the CDR3 had no stop codons and remained in frame with V and J, and every other rearrangement was called non-productive. Following IMGT convention, CDR3 was defined as the stretch from the second conserved V-encoded cysteine up to the conserved J-encoded phenylalanine. In an earlier analysis of approximately 590 of the donors, sequences lacking an unambiguous match to a single V gene segment were excluded. In an earlier analysis of roughly 500 of the donors, V segments were called functional above 56.7% productive rearrangements and were called segregating when the between-donor standard deviation exceeded 5%. A statistical classification framework was developed to diagnose cytomegalovirus status using the catalog of TCR beta chain sequences. In a later analysis, V and J genes were assigned by comparing TCR nucleotide sequences against IMGT/GENE-DB human TR gene sequences. Using the TCRdist pipeline, a later analysis assigned CDR3 sequences along with most-parsimonious VDJ recombination scenarios. In a later analysis, each TCR beta chain was defined by its CDR3 amino acid sequence together with its V-gene family, and reads without a unique V-gene family were excluded. To address suspected cross-contamination and a sequencing artifact, a later analysis removed some 620 highly shared, low-generation-probability nucleotide sequences. In a later analysis, a clonal expansion index for each public chain was calculated from normalized within-repertoire ranks of inferred template counts. In a later analysis, generation probabilities were computed using a VDJ recombination model fitted to out-of-frame rearrangements, and the results were checked against IGoR. A later analysis scored TCR-TCR, TCR-HLA and TCR-CMV co-occurrence with hypergeometric tests, applying a repertoire-size bias correction to TCR pairs. To estimate false discovery rates, a later analysis permuted the HLA or CMV assignments 20 times. In a later analysis, co-occurring TCRs were grouped using DBSCAN, and TCRdist sequence similarity was added for clustering within HLA-allele-positive subsets. Repertoires with fewer than 30,000 or more than 120,000 public chains, plus five repertoires with anomalous nucleotide sharing, were excluded from co-occurrence clustering. TCRdb re-hosts the immuneACCESS table, in-frame sequences only. Its copies lack some clones; in the studies checked, an unresolved V gene accounts for under half of them, and the cause for the rest is not known. V and J calls and clone size come straight from that table; D and trimming were deduced from the DNA. The sample includes roughly 81,000 clones, with 79% observed a single time. The biggest ten clones account for around 2.5% of the sample.

The cohort was made up of about 610 healthy bone marrow donors. All cohort members were sampled while nominally healthy, although unrecorded immune exposures were likely present. The donor tested CMV seronegative and was one of the 352 seronegative cohort members. Each donor provided a peripheral blood sample, and peripheral blood mononuclear cells were used for TCR beta sequencing. Genomic DNA extraction from the blood cell samples was performed with the Qiagen DNeasy Blood Extraction Kit. The CDR3, from cysteine to phenylalanine, totals 14 residues. Only CDR3 DNA remains: 42 bases, in frame from the first base. CDR1 is given as MNHNS and CDR2 as SASEGT, both from the germline V gene. The junction carries 11 bases between V and J, which are trimmed by 2 bases and 4 bases respectively. With regard to this clone: No cognate antigen has been identified for it. Base quality data are lacking; no much larger clone is found one base away.

The sequence was obtained from a young man in good health and CMV-seronegative. The sample comprised PBMCs. The sequence is built from TRBV6-1 and TRBJ2-5, with no D gene named confidently. CDR3 sequence: CASSETTGGETQYF. The DNA sequence reads TGTGCCAGCAGTGAAACGACGGGTGGAGAGACCCAGTACTTC.